The present entry profiles one T cell receptor (beta chain) with its context. This entry comes from a study of T cell changes during pregnancy in multiple sclerosis. Method: immunoSEQ multiplex PCR; TCRdb's copy keeps in-frame clones and lacks some. Of 60,000 or so clones in the sample, about 91% are singletons; the top ten hold approximately 0.85%. With V trimmed by 6 bases and J by 11 bases, 10 bases remained unmatched. Germline V gives CDR1 LGHNT, CDR2 FRNRAP. The CDR3 contains 13 residues. The sample consisted of peripheral blood, taken in the first trimester of pregnancy. This receptor was obtained from a female donor with multiple sclerosis, enrolled in a pregnancy study. The chain couples TRBV12-5 to TRBJ2-1, with 7 bases aligning to TRBD1. The CDR3 DNA sequence: TGTGCTAGTGGCCAGACAGGGCACCTTCAGCAGTTCTTC. This codes for CASGQTGHLQQFF.